The rows below give T cell receptor beta chains drawn from one sample of a study of OX40 agonist ivuxolimab in advanced cancers. Assay used: immunoSEQ multiplex PCR; TCRdb lists only in-frame clones, some missing. The table records more than 75,000 clones, approximately 91% of them present only once. The sequencing here drew on CD4+ or CD8+ T cells sorted from blood, taken in a trial of the OX40 agonist ivuxolimab. The receptors shown here come from an adult with an advanced solid tumor such as melanoma, head and neck, liver or kidney cancer. Each CDR3 is given with its conserved first and last residue. D genes are given only for firm matches. Size values are once, few and many counts, or a class for expanded clones, and some rows have none.

clone_size | j_call | v_call | d_call | cdr3_aa
. | TRBJ2-1 | TRBV11-3 | . | CASSLGTVGFNEQFF
. | TRBJ2-7 | TRBV27 | TRBD1 | CASRPHDRDYEQYF
. | TRBJ2-1 | TRBV7-2 | . | CASTQSVGVDEQFF
. | TRBJ1-1 | TRBV30 | . | CAWAPGLGTEAFF
. | TRBJ2-1 | TRBV30 | TRBD1 | CAWTARDRGLGEQFF
. | TRBJ1-2 | TRBV20-1 | . | CSAETGYTF
. | TRBJ2-7 | TRBV27 | . | CASSFPRGNYEQYF
. | TRBJ2-5 | TRBV6-5 | TRBD1 | CASIDRDRETQYF
. | TRBJ1-3 | TRBV4-1 | TRBD1 | CASSHSGTGGGNTIYF
. | TRBJ2-2 | TRBV5-8 | . | CASPQGALTGELFF
. | TRBJ1-5 | TRBV7-2 | . | CASSLSRGSNQPQHF
. | TRBJ2-5 | TRBV10-3 | . | CAISVGGEGETQYF
. | TRBJ2-6 | TRBV28 | TRBD1 | CASSGTGAGANVLTF
. | TRBJ1-2 | TRBV28 | . | CASSLQGYGYTF
. | TRBJ2-3 | TRBV9 | . | CASSVADTRGNTQYF
. | TRBJ1-5 | TRBV11-2 | . | CASSLGSYSNQPQHF
. | TRBJ2-1 | TRBV28 | TRBD2 | CASYRTSGYNEQFF
once | TRBJ2-7 | TRBV18 | . | CASSPIGVDSYEQYF
. | TRBJ1-5 | TRBV5-6 | . | CASSLFGAGSPQHF
once | TRBJ2-7 | TRBV6-4 | TRBD2 | CASNLAGGSYEQYF
. | TRBJ2-1 | TRBV5-4 | . | CASAVGGGASYNEQFF
. | TRBJ2-5 | TRBV2 | TRBD1 | CASSEGQGGETQYF
. | TRBJ2-2 | TRBV28 | TRBD2 | CASSDSQGLITGELFF
. | TRBJ2-7 | TRBV5-6 | . | CASSLEGVEQYF
. | TRBJ1-1 | TRBV7-8 | TRBD1 | CASSDRGRGNTEAFF
. | TRBJ1-6 | TRBV25-1 | . | CASSEGLGHNSPLHF
. | TRBJ1-6 | TRBV7-2 | TRBD1 | CASSAGQGNSPLHF
. | TRBJ2-3 | TRBV10-2 | TRBD2 | CASAEGAGVADTQYF
. | TRBJ2-7 | TRBV7-2 | TRBD1 | CASSLHRGQGYEQYF
. | TRBJ2-2 | TRBV27 | TRBD1 | CASSLIPRQGAGELFF
. | TRBJ2-7 | TRBV7-8 | . | CASSLGRYYEQYF
. | TRBJ2-6 | TRBV29-1 | TRBD1 | CSVEFPPGTGGEIAGANVLTF
. | TRBJ2-7 | TRBV5-4 | . | CASSPDPTGFNEQYF
once | TRBJ2-3 | TRBV5-1 | . | CASSAGGPGTDTQYF
. | TRBJ2-3 | TRBV7-2 | . | CASSLTRAADTQYF
. | TRBJ2-3 | TRBV30 | . | CAWSVRDTQYF
. | TRBJ2-7 | TRBV5-6 | . | CASSPEHDRPSYEQYF
few | TRBJ1-1 | TRBV5-1 | . | CASSFPPGGTEAFF
. | TRBJ1-6 | TRBV19 | . | CASSIADAPLHF
. | TRBJ2-3 | TRBV28 | TRBD1 | CASSLTGDRTDTQYF
. | TRBJ1-4 | TRBV10-3 | . | CAISPDINEKLFF
. | TRBJ1-1 | TRBV29-1 | . | CSVERQLNTEAFF
. | TRBJ1-2 | TRBV28 | TRBD1 | CASSAYPGQGANYGYTF
. | TRBJ1-1 | TRBV5-6 | TRBD1 | CASSSGTASTEAFF
. | TRBJ2-1 | TRBV29-1 | . | CSAEAGEQFF
. | TRBJ1-4 | TRBV6-5 | . | CASSPTGIVNEKLFF
. | TRBJ1-5 | TRBV6-6 | . | CASLGVRGDQPQHF
. | TRBJ2-2 | TRBV5-6 | TRBD1 | CASSFEGGRTGELFF
. | TRBJ1-1 | TRBV28 | . | CASSLVRQNTEAFF
. | TRBJ2-3 | TRBV9 | TRBD1 | CASSADRGHSTDTQYF
. | TRBJ1-4 | TRBV6-5 | . | CASSWGQSGTNEKLFF
. | TRBJ2-2 | TRBV28 | . | CASSQGGAGELFF